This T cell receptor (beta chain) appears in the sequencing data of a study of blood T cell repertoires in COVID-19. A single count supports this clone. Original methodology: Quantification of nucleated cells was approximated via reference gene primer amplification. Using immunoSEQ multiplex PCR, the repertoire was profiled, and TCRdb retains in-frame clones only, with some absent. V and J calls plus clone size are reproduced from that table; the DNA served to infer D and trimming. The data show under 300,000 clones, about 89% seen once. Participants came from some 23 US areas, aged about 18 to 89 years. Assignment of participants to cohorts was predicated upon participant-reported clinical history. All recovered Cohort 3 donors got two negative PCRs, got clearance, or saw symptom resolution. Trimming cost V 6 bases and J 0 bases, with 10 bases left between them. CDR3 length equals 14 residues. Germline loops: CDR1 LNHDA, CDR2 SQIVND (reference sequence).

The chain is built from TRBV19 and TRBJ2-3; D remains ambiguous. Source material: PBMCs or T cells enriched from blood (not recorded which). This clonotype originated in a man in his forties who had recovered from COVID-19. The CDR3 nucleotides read TGTGCCAGTAGGAACAGTGCTAGCACAGATACGCAGTATTTT. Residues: CASRNSASTDTQYF. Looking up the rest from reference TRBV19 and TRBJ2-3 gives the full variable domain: DGGITQSPKYLFRKEGQNVTLSCEQNLNHDAMYWYRQDPGQGLRLIYYSQIVNDFQKGDIAEGYSVSREKKESFPLTVTSAQKNPTAFYLCASRNSASTDTQYFGPGTRLTVL.